The 17 T cell receptor beta chains given below trace back to one sample, sequenced in a study of T cells in Graves' hyperthyroidism and ophthalmopathy. From RNA transcripts, TCR beta CDR3 regions were amplified. With the HTBI primer set, the TCR CDR3 went through a first round of RT-PCR. TCRdb reprocessed the multiplex PCR reads via MiXCR and lists one record per CDR3 protein. The table records 210,000 or so distinct CDR3 sequences, 17% of them present only once. Sequenced: blood. The receptor set was obtained from a man aged 45-65 years with Graves' hyperthyroidism.

A word on this clonotype: The conserved final phenylalanine or tryptophan is absent from the CDR3, which likely points to a read error. This CDR3 is CASRPSSQETQYY. CDR3 coding DNA: TGTGCCAGCAGGCCCAGCTCCCAAGAGACTCAGTACTAC. The chain recombines TRBV12-3 or TRBV12-4 with TRBJ2-5; D unresolved. The CDR3 has 13 residues.

This sequence joins TRBV24-1 and TRBJ2-1, with TRBD2 identical over 11 bases. Germline V gene sequence: CDR1 KGHDR, CDR2 SFDVKD. V was pared by 3 bases and J by 4 bases, with 4 bases of the junction left unmatched. The length of the CDR3 is 16 residues. CDR3 residues: CATSDPGTSGYNEQFF. The CDR3 coding sequence is TGTGCCACCAGTGATCCGGGGACTAGCGGATACAATGAGCAGTTCTTC.

The sample holds many counts of this clonotype. The chain recombines TRBV3-1 with TRBJ2-7; 9 positions match TRBD2. Per germline, CDR1 LGHDT and CDR2 YNNKEL (reference sequence). After removal of 4 bases from V and 7 bases from J, the junction contained 8 bases not matched to a gene. This CDR3 comprises 14 residues. This CDR3 reads CASSPRTSVGEQYF. CDR3 sequence (DNA): TGTGCCAGCAGCCCCCGGACTAGCGTAGGAGAGCAGTACTTC.

The V and J genes are TRBV10-3 and TRBJ2-3; D possibly corresponds to TRBD2 (7 bases). CDR3 length: 14 residues. V was trimmed by 8 bases and J by 1 base, leaving 13 bases between them. Germline assignment: CDR1 ENHRY and CDR2 SYGVKD. CDR3 protein: CAIGRGPGTDTQYF. The CDR3 region has the DNA TGTGCCATCGGGCGGGGGCCCGGCACAGATACGCAGTATTTT.

This clonotype was seen more than once but under ten times. The chain couples TRBV5-1 to TRBJ2-3; 10 positions agree with TRBD2. The CDR3 has 16 amino acids. The germline CDR1 and CDR2 sequences are SGHRS and YFSETQ. Trimming cost V 3 bases and J 3 bases; bases outside gene matches: 7. This CDR3 is CASSWPSGSGTDTQYF. CDR3 nucleotides: TGCGCCAGCAGCTGGCCTAGCGGGAGTGGAACAGATACGCAGTATTTT.

At least ten counts were recorded for this clonotype. The gene calls are TRBV14 and TRBJ2-5; TRBD2 aligns across 9 bases. Germline values: CDR1 SGHDN, CDR2 FVKESK. This CDR3 has 15 amino acids. The trim removed 5 bases at V and 6 bases at J, leaving 10 bases unmatched. CDR3 region: CASSTLAGEIKTQYF. The CDR3 DNA is TGTGCCAGCAGCACCTTAGCGGGAGAAATAAAGACCCAGTACTTC.

This clonotype showed up many times. The chain carries TRBV5-1 and TRBJ2-1; D is possibly TRBD2 (5 bases). The germline CDR1 and CDR2 sequences are SGHRS and YFSETQ. V dropped 3 bases and J dropped 8 bases, with 18 bases sitting between them. This CDR3 comprises 15 residues. CDR3 in DNA: TGCGCCAGCAGCTCAGAAGCTAGCTGGTCTGATGAGCAGTTCTTC. This codes for CASSSEASWSDEQFF.

The J gene is TRBJ1-4, the V gene TRBV5-1, with 8 bases fitting TRBD1. Germline V gene lookup returns CDR1 SGHRS and CDR2 YFSETQ. The V gene end was trimmed by 4 bases and the J gene end by 8 bases; junction bases not matched to a gene: 10. The CDR3 covers 15 residues. DNA of the CDR3: TGCGCCAGCAGCGACCCTCAGGGGGCACGGGAAAAACTGTTTTTT. It encodes CASSDPQGAREKLFF. Looking up the rest from reference TRBV5-1 and TRBJ1-4 gives the full variable domain: KAGVTQTPRYLIKTRGQQVTLSCSPISGHRSVSWYQQTPGQGLQFLFEYFSETQRNKGNFPGRFSGRQFSNSRSEMNVSTLELGDSALYLCASSDPQGAREKLFFGSGTQLSVL.

This clonotype was seen a few times. The rearrangement links TRBV29-1 to TRBJ2-1, with 8 bases lining up with TRBD1. The length of the CDR3 is 13 residues. Germline V gene sequence: CDR1 SQVTM, CDR2 ANQGSEA. V trimming: 7 bases; J trimming: 9 bases; junction bases outside the gene matches: 11. The CDR3 DNA sequence: TGCAGCGGGAGAAGACAGGGGTTGGGTGAGCAGTTCTTC. Translation: CSGRRQGLGEQFF.

A few counts support this clonotype. V gene TRBV15 combines with J gene TRBJ2-4, with a possible D match to TRBD2 (6 bases). Trimming removed 1 base at V and 7 bases at J, with 11 bases between. The CDR3 loop spans 14 amino acids. Germline V gene sequence: CDR1 LNHNV, CDR2 YYDKDF (reference sequence). The CDR3, as DNA: TGTGCCACCAGCAGAGGCGGGGATGGGAACATTCAGTACTTC. It codes for CATSRGGDGNIQYF. Full variable domain (remainder filled in from reference TRBV15 and TRBJ2-4): DAMVIQNPRYQVTQFGKPVTLSCSQTLNHNVMYWYQQKSSQAPKLLFHYYDKDFNNEADTPDNFQSRRPNTSFCFLDIRSPGLGDTAMYLCATSRGGDGNIQYFGAGTRLSVL.

This clonotype was seen more than once but under ten times. The chain recombines TRBV7-3 with TRBJ2-1; 7 bases match TRBD2. V gave up 3 bases and J gave up 4 bases; unmatched junction bases: 9. Germline lookup yields CDR1 SGHTA and CDR2 FQGTGA. The CDR3 length is 16 residues. CDR3 in amino acids: CASSLGERGIYNEQFF. The CDR3 region has the DNA TGTGCCAGCAGCTTGGGGGAGCGGGGTATATACAATGAGCAGTTCTTC.

For this clonotype: This may stem from a read error, because a much larger clone lies one nucleotide away. J is TRBJ2-3 and V is TRBV7-9; unclear D gene. Germline loops: CDR1 SEHNR, CDR2 FQNEAQ (reference sequence). There are 11 residues in the CDR3. V lost 11 bases and J 6 bases, leaving 12 bases between the germline ends. CDR3 loop: CALFPLDTQYF. In DNA form, the CDR3 reads TGTGCCTTGTTCCCCCTGGATACGCAGTATTTT.

DNA for the CDR3: TGTGCCAGCTCACCACGGTCCCCCTCAGGGTTCGAAAATTCACCCCTCCACTTT. This sequence encodes CASSPRSPSGFENSPLHF. The genes are TRBV18 and TRBJ1-6, with D tentatively TRBD1 (5 bases). Germline V gene data show CDR1 as KGHSH and CDR2 as LQKENI. This CDR3 region has 18 residues. V shed 1 base and J shed 7 bases, with 20 bases lying between them.

This clonotype was recorded many times. This sequence joins TRBV5-1 and TRBJ2-7, with TRBD2 matching over 8 bases. V lost 6 bases to trimming and J lost 5 bases; unmatched junction nucleotides: 4. Germline V lookup: CDR1 SGHRS, CDR2 YFSETQ. The CDR3 runs 12 residues. CDR3 in amino acids: CASTGLGDEQYF. The CDR3 DNA is TGCGCCAGCACGGGACTAGGAGACGAGCAGTACTTC.

The sample holds many counts of this clonotype. The rearrangement joins TRBV10-3 to TRBJ1-2; tentative D call: TRBD1 (5 bases). The germline V gene has CDR1 ENHRY and CDR2 SYGVKD. The germline V and J ends were trimmed by 11 bases and 2 bases, with 15 bases remaining between them. This CDR3 comprises 13 residues. The CDR3 DNA sequence: TGTGCCTCCGTGAGGGAGGGGAACTATGGCTACACCTTC. Amino acids: CASVREGNYGYTF.

This clonotype was seen many times. The J gene is TRBJ2-1, the V gene TRBV20-1; 7 bases line up with TRBD1. The CDR3 sequence is 17 residues long. The ends lost 0 bases at V and 1 base at J; junction bases unmatched: 9. Germline-derived CDR1 and CDR2 are DFQATT and SNEGSKA (reference sequence). CDR3 bases: TGCAGTGCTAGAGATCGAGTGTCGACAGGGTCCTACAATGAGCAGTTCTTC. Its protein is CSARDRVSTGSYNEQFF.

This clonotype has ten or more counts. The V gene is TRBV2, the J gene TRBJ2-7; 9 bases line up with TRBD1. Germline lookup yields CDR1 SNHLY and CDR2 FYNNEI. There are 14 residues in the CDR3. J gave up 7 bases and V 6 bases, and 10 bases lay outside the gene matches. The CDR3 is CASRSTGGPREQYF. DNA of the CDR3: TGTGCCAGCAGAAGCACAGGGGGCCCCCGGGAGCAGTACTTC.